This TCR beta chain originates from a study of regulatory T cells in long-lasting Graves disease. The study, taken as a whole, reports: Persistent patients shared more public clonotypes (under 3,000) than newly diagnosed patients (around 1,000).

This CDR3 has 16 amino acids. Germline CDR1 and CDR2: LNHDA and SQIVND (reference sequence). Trimming left V 4 bases short and J 4 bases short, with 19 bases between. On this clonotype: Its antigen is not identified.

The time point was: persistent/refractory GD, antithyroid drugs over 5 years with positive TRAb. After RNA was extracted from PBMCs, the TCR library was made from it. According to the study, TCR beta libraries were built with iRepertoire HTBI primers and CDR3-region Arm-PCR. Under the authors' procedure: Looking across samples, the authors found approximately 60 TRBV and some 13 TRBJ segments. A single record per CDR3 protein comes from TCRdb applying MiXCR to the multiplex PCR reads. TCRdb assigned the V and J calls; the authors' analysis was not used. Here the sample spans 650,000 to 700,000 distinct CDR3 sequences, 25% to 35% being singletons.

This sample comprised peripheral blood mononuclear cells (PBMCs), obtained when the disease was refractory, from a patient treated with antithyroid drugs. The gene calls are TRBV19 and TRBJ1-1; no reliable D call. This receptor was identified in a female donor with Graves disease. CDR3 in amino acids: CASSNYRRSWGTEAFF. DNA for the CDR3: TGTGCCAGTAGTAACTATCGCCGGTCATGGGGCACTGAAGCTTTCTTT.